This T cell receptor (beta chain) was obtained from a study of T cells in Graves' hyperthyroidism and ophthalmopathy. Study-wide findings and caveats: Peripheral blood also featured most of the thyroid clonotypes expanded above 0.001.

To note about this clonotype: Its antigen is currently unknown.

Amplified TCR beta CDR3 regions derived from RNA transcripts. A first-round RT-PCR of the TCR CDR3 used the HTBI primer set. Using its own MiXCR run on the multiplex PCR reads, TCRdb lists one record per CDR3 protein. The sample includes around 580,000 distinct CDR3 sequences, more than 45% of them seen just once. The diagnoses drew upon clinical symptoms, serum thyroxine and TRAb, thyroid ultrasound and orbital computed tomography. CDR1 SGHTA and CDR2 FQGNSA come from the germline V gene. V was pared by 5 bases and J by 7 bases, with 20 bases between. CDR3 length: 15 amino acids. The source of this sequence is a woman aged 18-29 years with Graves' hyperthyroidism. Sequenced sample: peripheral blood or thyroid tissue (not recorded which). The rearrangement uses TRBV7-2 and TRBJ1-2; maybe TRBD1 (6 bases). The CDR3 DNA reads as TGTGCCAGCAGCCCTGACACCGGGGGCGCTTTTGGCTACACCTTC. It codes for CASSPDTGGAFGYTF.